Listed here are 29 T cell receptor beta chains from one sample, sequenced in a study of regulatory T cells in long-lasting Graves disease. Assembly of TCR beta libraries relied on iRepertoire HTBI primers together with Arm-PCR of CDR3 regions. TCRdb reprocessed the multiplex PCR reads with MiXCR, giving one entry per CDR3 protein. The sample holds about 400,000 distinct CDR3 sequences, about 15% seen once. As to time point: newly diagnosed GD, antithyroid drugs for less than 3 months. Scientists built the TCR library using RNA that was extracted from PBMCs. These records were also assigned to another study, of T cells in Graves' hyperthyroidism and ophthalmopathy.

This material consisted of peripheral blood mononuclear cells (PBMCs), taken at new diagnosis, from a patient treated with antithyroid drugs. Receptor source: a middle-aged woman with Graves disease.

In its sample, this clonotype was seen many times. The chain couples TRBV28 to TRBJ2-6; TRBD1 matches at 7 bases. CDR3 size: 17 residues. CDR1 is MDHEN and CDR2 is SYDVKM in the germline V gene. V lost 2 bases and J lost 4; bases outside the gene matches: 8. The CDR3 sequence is CASSLNLGGDGANVLTF. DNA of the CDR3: TGTGCCAGCAGTTTAAATCTAGGGGGCGACGGGGCCAACGTCCTGACTTTC.

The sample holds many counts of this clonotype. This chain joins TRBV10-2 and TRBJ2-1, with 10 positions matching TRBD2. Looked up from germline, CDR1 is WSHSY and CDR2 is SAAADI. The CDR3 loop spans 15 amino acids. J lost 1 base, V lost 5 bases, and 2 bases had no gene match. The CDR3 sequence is CASSRAGGSYNEQFF. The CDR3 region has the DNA TGCGCCAGCAGTAGAGCGGGAGGGTCCTACAATGAGCAGTTCTTC.

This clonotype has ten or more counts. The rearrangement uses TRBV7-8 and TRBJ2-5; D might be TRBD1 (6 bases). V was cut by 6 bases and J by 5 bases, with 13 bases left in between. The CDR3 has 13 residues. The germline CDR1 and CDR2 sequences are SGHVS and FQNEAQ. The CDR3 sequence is CASSKQGEETQYF. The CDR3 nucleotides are TGTGCCAGCAGTAAACAGGGAGAGGAGACCCAGTACTTC.

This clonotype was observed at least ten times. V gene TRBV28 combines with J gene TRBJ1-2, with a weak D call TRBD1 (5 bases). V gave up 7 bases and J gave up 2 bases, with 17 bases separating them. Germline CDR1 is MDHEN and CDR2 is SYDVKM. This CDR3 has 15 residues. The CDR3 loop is CASISGTPINYGYTF. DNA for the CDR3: TGTGCCAGCATATCCGGGACGCCAATAAACTATGGCTACACCTTC.

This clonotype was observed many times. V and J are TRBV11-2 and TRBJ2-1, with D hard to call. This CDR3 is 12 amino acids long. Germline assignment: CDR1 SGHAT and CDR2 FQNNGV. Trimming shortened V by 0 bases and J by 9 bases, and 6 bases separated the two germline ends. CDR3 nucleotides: TGTGCCAGCAGCTTAGATAGCAGTGAGCAGTTCTTC. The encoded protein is CASSLDSSEQFF.

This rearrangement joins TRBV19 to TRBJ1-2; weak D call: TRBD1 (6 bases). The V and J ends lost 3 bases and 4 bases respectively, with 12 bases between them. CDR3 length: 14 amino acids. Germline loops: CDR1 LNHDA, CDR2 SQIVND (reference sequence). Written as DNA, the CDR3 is TGTGCCAGTAGTATGGGACAAGGTAGCTATGGCTACACCTTC. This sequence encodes CASSMGQGSYGYTF. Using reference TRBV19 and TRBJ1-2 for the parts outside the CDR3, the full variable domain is DGGITQSPKYLFRKEGQNVTLSCEQNLNHDAMYWYRQDPGQGLRLIYYSQIVNDFQKGDIAEGYSVSREKKESFPLTVTSAQKNPTAFYLCASSMGQGSYGYTFGSGTRLTVV.

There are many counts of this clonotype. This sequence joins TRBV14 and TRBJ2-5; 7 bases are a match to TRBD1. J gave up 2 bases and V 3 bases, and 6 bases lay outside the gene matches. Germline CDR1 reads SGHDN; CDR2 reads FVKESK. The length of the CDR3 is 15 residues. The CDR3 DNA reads TGTGCCAGCAGCCAGGACAGGTGGCAACAAGAGACCCAGTACTTC. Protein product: CASSQDRWQQETQYF. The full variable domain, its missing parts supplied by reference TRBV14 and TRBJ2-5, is EAGVTQFPSHSVIEKGQTVTLRCDPISGHDNLYWYRRVMGKEIKFLLHFVKESKQDESGMPNNRFLAERTGGTYSTLKVQPAELEDSGVYFCASSQDRWQQETQYFGPGTRLLVL.

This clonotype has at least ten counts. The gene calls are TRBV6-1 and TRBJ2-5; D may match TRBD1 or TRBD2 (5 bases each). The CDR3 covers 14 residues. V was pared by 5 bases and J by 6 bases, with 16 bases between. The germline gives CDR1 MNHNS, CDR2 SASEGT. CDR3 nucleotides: TGTGCCAGCAGTCCCCCCGGGACGAGGCAGACCCAGTACTTC. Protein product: CASSPPGTRQTQYF.

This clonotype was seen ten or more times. The CDR3 coding sequence is TGTGCCAGCAGTGAGACTAGCGGGAGAGAGACCCAGTACTTC. This encodes CASSETSGRETQYF. This chain connects TRBV2 to TRBJ2-5, with 12 bases fitting TRBD2. The germline V gene encodes CDR1 SNHLY and CDR2 FYNNEI. CDR3 length: 14 amino acids. After removal of 3 bases from V and 4 bases from J, the junction contained 0 bases not matched to a gene.

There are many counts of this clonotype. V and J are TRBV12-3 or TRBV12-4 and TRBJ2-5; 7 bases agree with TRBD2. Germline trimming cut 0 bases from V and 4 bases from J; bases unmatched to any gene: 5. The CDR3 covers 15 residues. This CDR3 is CASSLAPGRGETQYF. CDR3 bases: TGTGCCAGCAGTTTAGCCCCGGGGAGGGGAGAGACCCAGTACTTC.

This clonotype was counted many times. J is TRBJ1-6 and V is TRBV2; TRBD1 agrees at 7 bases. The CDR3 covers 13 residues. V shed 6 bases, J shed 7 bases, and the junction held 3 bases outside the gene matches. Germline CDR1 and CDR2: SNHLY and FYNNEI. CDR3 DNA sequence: TGTGCCAGCAGGGGACAGAGAAATTCACCCCTCCACTTT. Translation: CASRGQRNSPLHF. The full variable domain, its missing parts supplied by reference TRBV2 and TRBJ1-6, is EPEVTQTPSHQVTQMGQEVILRCVPISNHLYFYWYRQILGQKVEFLVSFYNNEISEKSEIFDDQFSVERPDGSNFTLKIRSTKLEDSAMYFCASRGQRNSPLHFGNGTRLTVT.

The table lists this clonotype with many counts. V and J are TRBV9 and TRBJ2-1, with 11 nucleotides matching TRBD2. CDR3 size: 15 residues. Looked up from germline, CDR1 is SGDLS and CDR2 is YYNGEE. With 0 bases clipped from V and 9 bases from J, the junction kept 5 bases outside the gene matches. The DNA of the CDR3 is TGTGCCAGCAGCGTAGGAACTAGCGGGAGTCGTGAGCAGTTCTTC. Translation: CASSVGTSGSREQFF.

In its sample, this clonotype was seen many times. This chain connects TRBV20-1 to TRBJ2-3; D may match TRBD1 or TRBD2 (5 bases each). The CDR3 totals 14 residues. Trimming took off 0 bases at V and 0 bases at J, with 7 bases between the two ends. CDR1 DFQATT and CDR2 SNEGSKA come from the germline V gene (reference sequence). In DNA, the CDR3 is TGCAGTGCTAGAGACAGGGAGAGCACAGATACGCAGTATTTT. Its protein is CSARDRESTDTQYF.

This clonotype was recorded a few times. DNA for the CDR3: TGTGCCAGCTCACCTTCGGTGGCTAGCGGACACAATGAGCAGTTCTTC. Protein: CASSPSVASGHNEQFF. The rearrangement joins TRBV18 to TRBJ2-1, with 7 bases aligning to TRBD2. In germline, CDR1 is KGHSH, CDR2 LQKENI. This CDR3 has 16 residues. The trim removed 3 bases at V and 5 bases at J, leaving 10 bases unmatched. The full variable domain, rest sourced from reference TRBV18 and TRBJ2-1, is NAGVMQNPRHLVRRRGQEARLRCSPMKGHSHVYWYRQLPEEGLKFMVYLQKENIIDESGMPKERFSAEFPKEGPSILRIQQVVRGDSAAYFCASSPSVASGHNEQFFGPGTRLTVL.

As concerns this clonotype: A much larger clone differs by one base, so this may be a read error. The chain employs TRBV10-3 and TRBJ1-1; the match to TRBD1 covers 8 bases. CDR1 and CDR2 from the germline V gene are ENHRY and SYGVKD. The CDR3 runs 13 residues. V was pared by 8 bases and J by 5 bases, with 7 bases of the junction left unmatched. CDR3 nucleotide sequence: TGTGCCATCGGCAATACAGGGGGAACTGAAGCTTTCTTT. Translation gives CAIGNTGGTEAFF.

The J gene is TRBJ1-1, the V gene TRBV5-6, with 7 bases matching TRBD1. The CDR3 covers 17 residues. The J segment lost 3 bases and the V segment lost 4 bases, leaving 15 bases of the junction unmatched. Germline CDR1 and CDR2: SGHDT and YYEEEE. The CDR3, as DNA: TGTGCCAGCAGCCCCACGGACAGGAGGGTTTTGGACACTGAAGCTTTCTTT. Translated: CASSPTDRRVLDTEAFF. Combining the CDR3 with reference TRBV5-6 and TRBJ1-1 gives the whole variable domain DAGVTQSPTHLIKTRGQQVTLRCSPKSGHDTVSWYQQALGQGPQFIFQYYEEEERQRGNFPDRFSGHQFPNYSSELNVNALLLGDSALYLCASSPTDRRVLDTEAFFGQGTRLTVV.

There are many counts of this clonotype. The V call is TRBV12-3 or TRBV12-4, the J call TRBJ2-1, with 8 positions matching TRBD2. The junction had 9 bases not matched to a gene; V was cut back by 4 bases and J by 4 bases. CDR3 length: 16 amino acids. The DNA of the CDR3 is TGTGCCAGCAGTTCCTACAGGGCGGGAGGTTACAATGAGCAGTTCTTC. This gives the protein CASSSYRAGGYNEQFF.

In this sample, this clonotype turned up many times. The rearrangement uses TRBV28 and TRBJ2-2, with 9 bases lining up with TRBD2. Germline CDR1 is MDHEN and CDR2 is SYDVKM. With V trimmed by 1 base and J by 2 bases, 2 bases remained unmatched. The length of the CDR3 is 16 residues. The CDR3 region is CASSLFLAGNTGELFF. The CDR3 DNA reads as TGTGCCAGCAGTTTATTCCTAGCGGGAAACACCGGGGAGCTGTTTTTT.

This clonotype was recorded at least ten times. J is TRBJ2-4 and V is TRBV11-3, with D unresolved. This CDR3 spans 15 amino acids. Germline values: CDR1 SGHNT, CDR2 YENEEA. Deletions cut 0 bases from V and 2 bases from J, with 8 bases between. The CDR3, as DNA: TGTGCCAGCAGCTTAGATTGGGTTTCCAAAAACATTCAGTACTTC. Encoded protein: CASSLDWVSKNIQYF.

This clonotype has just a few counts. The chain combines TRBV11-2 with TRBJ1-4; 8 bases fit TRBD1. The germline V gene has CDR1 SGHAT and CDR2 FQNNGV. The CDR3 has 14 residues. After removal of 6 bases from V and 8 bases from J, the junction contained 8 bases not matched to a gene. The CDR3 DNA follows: TGTGCCAGCAGTTCCGGACAGGGAATGGAAAAACTGTTTTTT. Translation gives CASSSGQGMEKLFF.

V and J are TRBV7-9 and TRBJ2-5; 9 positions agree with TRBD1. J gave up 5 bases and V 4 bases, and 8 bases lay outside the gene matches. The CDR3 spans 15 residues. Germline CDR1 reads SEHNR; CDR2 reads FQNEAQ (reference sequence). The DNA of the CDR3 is TGTGCCAGCAGCTATTACAGGGGGCGCGGGGAGACCCAGTACTTC. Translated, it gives CASSYYRGRGETQYF.

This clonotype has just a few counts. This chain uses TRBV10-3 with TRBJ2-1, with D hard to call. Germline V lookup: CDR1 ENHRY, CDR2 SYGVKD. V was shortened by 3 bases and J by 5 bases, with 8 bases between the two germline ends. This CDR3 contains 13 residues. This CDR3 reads CAISDGRNNEQFF. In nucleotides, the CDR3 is TGTGCCATCAGTGACGGCAGAAACAATGAGCAGTTCTTC.

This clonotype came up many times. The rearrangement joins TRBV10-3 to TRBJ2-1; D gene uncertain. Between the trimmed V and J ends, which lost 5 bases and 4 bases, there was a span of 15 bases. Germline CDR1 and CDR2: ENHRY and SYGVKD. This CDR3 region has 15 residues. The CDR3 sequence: CAISQNLGLYNEQFF. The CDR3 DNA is TGTGCCATCAGTCAAAATCTGGGCTTGTACAATGAGCAGTTCTTC.

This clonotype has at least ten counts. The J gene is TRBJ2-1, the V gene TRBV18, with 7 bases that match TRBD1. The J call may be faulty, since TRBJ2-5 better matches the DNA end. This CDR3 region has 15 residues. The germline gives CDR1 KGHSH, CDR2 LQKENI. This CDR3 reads CASSPPDRRQETQYF. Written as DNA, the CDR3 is TGTGCCAGCTCACCACCGGACAGGCGACAAGAGACCCAGTACTTC.

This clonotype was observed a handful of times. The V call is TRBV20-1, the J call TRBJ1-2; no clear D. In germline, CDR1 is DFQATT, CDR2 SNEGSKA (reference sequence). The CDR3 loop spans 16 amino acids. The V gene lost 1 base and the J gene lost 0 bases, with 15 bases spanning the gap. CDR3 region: CSARVPYGATNYGYTF. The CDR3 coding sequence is TGCAGTGCTAGAGTCCCCTACGGAGCTACTAACTATGGCTACACCTTC.

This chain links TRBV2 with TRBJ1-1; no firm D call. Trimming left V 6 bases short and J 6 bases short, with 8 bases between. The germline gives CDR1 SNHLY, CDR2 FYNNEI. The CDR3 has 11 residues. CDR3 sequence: CASSGGPEAFF. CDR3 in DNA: TGTGCCAGCAGCGGAGGGCCTGAAGCTTTCTTT.

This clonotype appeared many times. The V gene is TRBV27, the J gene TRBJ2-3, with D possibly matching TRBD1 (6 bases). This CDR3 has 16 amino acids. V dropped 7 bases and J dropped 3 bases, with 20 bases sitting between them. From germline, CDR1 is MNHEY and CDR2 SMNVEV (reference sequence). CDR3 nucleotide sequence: TGTGCCAGCACCCCCCTCGACAGGTTGGGAACAGATACGCAGTATTTT. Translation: CASTPLDRLGTDTQYF.

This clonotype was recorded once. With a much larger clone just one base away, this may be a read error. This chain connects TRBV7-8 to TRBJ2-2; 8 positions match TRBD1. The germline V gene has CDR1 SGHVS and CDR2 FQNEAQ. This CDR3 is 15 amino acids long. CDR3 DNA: TGTGCCAGCAGCTTCAGGACAGGGCGCACCGGGGAGCAGTTTTTT. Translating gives CASSFRTGRTGEQFF. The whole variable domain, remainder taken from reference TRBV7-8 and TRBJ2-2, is GAGVSQSPRYKVAKRGQDVALRCDPISGHVSLFWYQQALGQGPEFLTYFQNEAQLDKSGLPSDRFFAERPEGSVSTLKIQRTQQEDSAVYLCASSFRTGRTGEQFFGEGSRLTVL.

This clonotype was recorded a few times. In nucleotides, the CDR3 is TGTGCCAGCAGCCCTACAATAGTAGCGGGAGGTGCGCAGTACTTC. This sequence encodes CASSPTIVAGGAQYF. The chain carries TRBV11-2 and TRBJ2-7; 10 positions match TRBD2. This CDR3 is 15 amino acids long. Germline CDR1 is SGHAT and CDR2 is FQNNGV. J gave up 9 bases and V 5 bases, and 13 bases lay outside the gene matches.